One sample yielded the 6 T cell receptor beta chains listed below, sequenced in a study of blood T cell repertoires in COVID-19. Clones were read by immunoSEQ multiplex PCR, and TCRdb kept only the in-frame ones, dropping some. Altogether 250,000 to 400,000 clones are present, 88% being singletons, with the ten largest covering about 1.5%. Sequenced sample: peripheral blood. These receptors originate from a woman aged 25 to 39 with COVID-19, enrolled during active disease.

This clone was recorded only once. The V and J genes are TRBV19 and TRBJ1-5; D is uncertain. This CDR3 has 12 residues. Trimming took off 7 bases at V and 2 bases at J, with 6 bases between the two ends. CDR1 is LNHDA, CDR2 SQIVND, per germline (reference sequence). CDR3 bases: TGTGCCAGTAATGAGGGCAATCAGCCCCAGCATTTT. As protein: CASNEGNQPQHF.

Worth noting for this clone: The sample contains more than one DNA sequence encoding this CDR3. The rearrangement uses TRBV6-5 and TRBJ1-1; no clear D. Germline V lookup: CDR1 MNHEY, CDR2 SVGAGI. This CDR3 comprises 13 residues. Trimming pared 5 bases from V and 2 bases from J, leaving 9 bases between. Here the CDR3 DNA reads TGTGCCAGCAGTCGGGAGGGAAACACTGAAGCTTTCTTT. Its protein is CASSREGNTEAFF.

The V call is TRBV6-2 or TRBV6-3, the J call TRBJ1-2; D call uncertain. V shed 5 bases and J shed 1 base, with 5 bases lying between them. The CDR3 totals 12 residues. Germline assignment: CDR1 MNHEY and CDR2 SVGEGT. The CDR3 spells CASSSGNYGYTF. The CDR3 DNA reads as TGTGCCAGCAGTAGCGGTAACTATGGCTACACCTTC.

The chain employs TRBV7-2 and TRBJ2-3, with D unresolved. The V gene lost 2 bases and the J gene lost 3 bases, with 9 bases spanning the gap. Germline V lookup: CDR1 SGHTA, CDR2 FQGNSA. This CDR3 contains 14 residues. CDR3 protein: CASSLPQATDTQYF. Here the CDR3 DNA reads TGTGCCAGCAGCTTACCCCAGGCTACAGATACGCAGTATTTT.

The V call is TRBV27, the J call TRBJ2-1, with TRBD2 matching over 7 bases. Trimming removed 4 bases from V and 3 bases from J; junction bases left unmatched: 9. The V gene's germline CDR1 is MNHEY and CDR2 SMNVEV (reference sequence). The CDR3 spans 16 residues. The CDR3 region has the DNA TGTGCCAGCAGTTGGGGGGGTTTGTCCCTCTACAATGAGCAGTTCTTC. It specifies CASSWGGLSLYNEQFF.

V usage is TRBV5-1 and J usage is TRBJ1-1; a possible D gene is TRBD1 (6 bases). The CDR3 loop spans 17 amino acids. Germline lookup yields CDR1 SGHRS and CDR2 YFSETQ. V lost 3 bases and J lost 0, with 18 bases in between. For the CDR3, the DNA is TGCGCCAGCAGCTACCAACTCGGAAAGGGGGTGAACACTGAAGCTTTCTTT. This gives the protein CASSYQLGKGVNTEAFF.